This T cell receptor beta chain was captured by sequencing in a study of blood T cell repertoires in COVID-19. At the level of the study: The study drew acute and convalescent COVID-19 samples from the United States, Italy and Spain.

TCRdb's table, derived via immunoSEQ multiplex PCR, lists solely in-frame clones and lacks some. This table has 20,000 to 25,000 clones, roughly 80% appearing once. The CDR3 contains 12 residues. The germline CDR1 and CDR2 sequences are LNHDA and SQIVND (reference sequence). The material sequenced was peripheral blood. The rearrangement joins TRBV19 to TRBJ1-2; perhaps TRBD1 as D (6 bases). This TCR was sampled from a man in his fifties or sixties with active COVID-19. CDR3: CARTAFNYGYTF. The CDR3 DNA reads as TGTGCGAGGACAGCTTTTAACTATGGCTACACCTTC. The variable domain in full, completed from reference TRBV19 and TRBJ1-2, reads DGGITQSPKYLFRKEGQNVTLSCEQNLNHDAMYWYRQDPGQGLRLIYYSQIVNDFQKGDIAEGYSVSREKKESFPLTVTSAQKNPTAFYLCARTAFNYGYTFGSGTRLTVV.